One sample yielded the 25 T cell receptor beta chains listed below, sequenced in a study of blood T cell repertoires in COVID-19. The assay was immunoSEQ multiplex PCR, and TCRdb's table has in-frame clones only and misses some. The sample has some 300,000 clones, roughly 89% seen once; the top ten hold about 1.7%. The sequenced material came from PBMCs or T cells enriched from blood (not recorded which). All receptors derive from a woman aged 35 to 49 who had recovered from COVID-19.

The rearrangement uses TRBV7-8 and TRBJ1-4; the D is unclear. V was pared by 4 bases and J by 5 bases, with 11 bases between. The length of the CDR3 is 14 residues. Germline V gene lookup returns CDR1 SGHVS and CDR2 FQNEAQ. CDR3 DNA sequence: TGTGCCAGCAGCTACCGGGAAACAAATGAAAAACTGTTTTTT. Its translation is CASSYRETNEKLFF.

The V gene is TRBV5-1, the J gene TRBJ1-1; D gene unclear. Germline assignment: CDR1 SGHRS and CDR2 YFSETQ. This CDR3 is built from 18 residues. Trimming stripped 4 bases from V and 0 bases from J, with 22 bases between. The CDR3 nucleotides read TGCGCCAGCAGCCCGCGACCCTCCGCGGAAGGCATGAACACTGAAGCTTTCTTT. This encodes CASSPRPSAEGMNTEAFF.

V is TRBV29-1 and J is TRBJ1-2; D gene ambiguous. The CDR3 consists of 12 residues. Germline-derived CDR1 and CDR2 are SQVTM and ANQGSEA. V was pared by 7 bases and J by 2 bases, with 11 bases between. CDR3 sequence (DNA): TGCAGCGCTTCGGAGGGAAACTATGGCTACACCTTC. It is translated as CSASEGNYGYTF.

CDR3 DNA: TGTGCCAGCAGTGACAGGGGGCAGGGCTACAATGAGCAGTTCTTC. Amino acid sequence: CASSDRGQGYNEQFF. The rearrangement joins TRBV2 to TRBJ2-1, with 8 bases matching TRBD1. Germline CDR1 is SNHLY and CDR2 is FYNNEI. There are 15 residues in the CDR3. J lost 3 bases, V lost 3 bases, and 4 bases had no gene match.

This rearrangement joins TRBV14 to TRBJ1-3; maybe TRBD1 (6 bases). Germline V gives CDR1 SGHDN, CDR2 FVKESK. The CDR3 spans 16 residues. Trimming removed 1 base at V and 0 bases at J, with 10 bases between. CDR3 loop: CASSQVQGSSGNTIYF. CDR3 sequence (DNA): TGTGCCAGCAGCCAAGTACAGGGTTCCTCTGGAAACACCATATATTTT.

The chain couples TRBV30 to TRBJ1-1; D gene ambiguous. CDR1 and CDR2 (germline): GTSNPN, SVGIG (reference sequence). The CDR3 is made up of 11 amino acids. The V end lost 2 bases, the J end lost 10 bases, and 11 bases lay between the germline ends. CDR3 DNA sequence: TGTGCCTGGAGTAGGAATGAGGGAGCTTTCTTT. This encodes CAWSRNEGAFF.

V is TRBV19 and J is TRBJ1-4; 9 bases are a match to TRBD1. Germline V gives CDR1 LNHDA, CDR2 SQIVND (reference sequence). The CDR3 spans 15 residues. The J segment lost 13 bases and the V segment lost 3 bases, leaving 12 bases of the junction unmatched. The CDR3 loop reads CASSITGQGGVGLFF. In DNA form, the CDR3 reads TGTGCCAGTAGTATTACGGGACAGGGTGGAGTCGGACTGTTTTTT.

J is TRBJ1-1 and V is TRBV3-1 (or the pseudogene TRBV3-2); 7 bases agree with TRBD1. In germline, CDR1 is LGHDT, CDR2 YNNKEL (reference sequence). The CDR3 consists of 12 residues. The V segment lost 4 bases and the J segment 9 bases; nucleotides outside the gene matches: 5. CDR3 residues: CASSPRQGKAFF. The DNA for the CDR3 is TGTGCCAGCAGCCCCCGACAGGGAAAAGCTTTCTTT.

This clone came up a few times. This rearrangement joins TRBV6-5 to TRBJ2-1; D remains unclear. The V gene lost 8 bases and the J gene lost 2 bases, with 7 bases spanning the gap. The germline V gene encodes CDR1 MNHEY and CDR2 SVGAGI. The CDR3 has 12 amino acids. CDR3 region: CASGPPYNEQFF. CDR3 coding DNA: TGTGCCAGCGGGCCCCCCTACAATGAGCAGTTCTTC.

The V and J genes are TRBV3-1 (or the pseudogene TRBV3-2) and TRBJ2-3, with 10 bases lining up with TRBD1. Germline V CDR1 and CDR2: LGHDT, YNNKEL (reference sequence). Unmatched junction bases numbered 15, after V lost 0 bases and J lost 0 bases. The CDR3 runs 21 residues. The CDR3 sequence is CASSQEAGDRGFGSSTDTQYF. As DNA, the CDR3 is TGTGCCAGCAGCCAAGAGGCAGGGGACAGGGGTTTCGGTTCTAGCACAGATACGCAGTATTTT.

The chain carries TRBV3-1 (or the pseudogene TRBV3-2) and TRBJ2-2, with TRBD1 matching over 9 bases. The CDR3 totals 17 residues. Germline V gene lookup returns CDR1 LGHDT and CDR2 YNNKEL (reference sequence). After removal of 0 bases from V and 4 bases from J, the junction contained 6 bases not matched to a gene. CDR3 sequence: CASSQDQRQGGTGELFF. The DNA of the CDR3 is TGTGCCAGCAGCCAAGATCAGAGACAGGGGGGCACCGGGGAGCTGTTTTTT.

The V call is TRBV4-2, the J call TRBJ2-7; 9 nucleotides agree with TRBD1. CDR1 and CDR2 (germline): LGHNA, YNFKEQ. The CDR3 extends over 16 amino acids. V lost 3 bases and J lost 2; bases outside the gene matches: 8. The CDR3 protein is CASSQSRDRAAYEQYF. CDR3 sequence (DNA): TGTGCCAGCAGCCAGAGCCGGGACAGGGCCGCCTACGAGCAGTACTTC.

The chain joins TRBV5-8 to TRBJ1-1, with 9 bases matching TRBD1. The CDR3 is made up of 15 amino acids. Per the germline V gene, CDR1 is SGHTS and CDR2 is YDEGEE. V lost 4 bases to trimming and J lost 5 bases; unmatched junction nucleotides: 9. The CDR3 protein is CASSMWTGEGTEAFF. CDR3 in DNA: TGTGCCAGCAGCATGTGGACAGGGGAGGGGACTGAAGCTTTCTTT.

CDR3 bases: TGTGCCAGTAGAGACAGCCCTAATAGCAATCAGCCCCAGCATTTT. As protein: CASRDSPNSNQPQHF. The rearrangement joins TRBV19 to TRBJ1-5; D is possibly TRBD1 (5 bases). CDR3 length: 15 amino acids. Germline lookup yields CDR1 LNHDA and CDR2 SQIVND (reference sequence). V lost 6 bases and J 0 bases, leaving 12 bases between the germline ends.

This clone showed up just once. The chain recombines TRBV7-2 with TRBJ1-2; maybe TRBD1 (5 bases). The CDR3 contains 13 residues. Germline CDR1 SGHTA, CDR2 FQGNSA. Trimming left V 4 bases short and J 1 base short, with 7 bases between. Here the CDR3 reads CASSSQVNYGYTF. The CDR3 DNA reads TGTGCCAGCAGCTCACAGGTTAACTATGGCTACACCTTC.

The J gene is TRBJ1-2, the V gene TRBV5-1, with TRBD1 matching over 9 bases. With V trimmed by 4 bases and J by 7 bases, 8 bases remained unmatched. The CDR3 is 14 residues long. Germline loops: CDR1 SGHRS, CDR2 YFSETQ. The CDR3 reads CASSPNTGGVGYTF. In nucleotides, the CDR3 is TGCGCCAGCAGCCCCAACACAGGGGGCGTTGGCTACACCTTC.

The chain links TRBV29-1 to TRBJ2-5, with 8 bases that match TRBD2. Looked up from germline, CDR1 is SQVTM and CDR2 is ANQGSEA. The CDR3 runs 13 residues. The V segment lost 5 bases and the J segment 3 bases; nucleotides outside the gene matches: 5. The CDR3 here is CSVLYSGKETQYF. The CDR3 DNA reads TGCAGCGTTCTATATAGCGGGAAAGAGACCCAGTACTTC.

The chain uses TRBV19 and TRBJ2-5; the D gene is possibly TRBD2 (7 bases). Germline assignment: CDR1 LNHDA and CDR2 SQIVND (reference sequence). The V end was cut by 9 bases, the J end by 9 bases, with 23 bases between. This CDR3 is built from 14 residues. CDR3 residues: CASNRDKSREAQYF. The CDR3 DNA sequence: TGTGCCAGCAACCGGGACAAGTCCCGGGAGGCCCAGTACTTC.

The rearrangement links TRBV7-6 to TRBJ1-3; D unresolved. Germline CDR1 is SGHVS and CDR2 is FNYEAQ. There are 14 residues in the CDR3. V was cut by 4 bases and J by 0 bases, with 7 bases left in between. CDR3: CASSSQRSGNTIYF. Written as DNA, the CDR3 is TGTGCCAGCAGCTCCCAGCGCTCTGGAAACACCATATATTTT.

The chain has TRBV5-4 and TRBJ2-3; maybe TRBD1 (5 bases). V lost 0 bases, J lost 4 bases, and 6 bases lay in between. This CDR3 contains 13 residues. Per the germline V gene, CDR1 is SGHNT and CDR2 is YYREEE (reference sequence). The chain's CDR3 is CASSLARADTQYF. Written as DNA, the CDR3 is TGTGCCAGCAGCTTGGCCAGGGCAGATACGCAGTATTTT.

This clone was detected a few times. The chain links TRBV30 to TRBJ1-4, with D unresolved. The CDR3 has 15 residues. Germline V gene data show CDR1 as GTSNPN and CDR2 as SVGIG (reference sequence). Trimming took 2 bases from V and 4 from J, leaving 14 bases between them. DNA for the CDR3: TGTGCCTGGAGTCCCCTAGGCGTGGGTAATGAAAAACTGTTTTTT. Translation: CAWSPLGVGNEKLFF.

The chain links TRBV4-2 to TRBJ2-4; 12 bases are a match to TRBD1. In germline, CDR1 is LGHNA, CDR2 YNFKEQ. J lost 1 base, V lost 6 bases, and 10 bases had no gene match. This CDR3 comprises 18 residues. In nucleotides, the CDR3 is TGTGCCAGCAGGCCCGGGACAGGGGGCTCTGAGGCCAAAAACATTCAGTACTTC. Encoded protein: CASRPGTGGSEAKNIQYF.

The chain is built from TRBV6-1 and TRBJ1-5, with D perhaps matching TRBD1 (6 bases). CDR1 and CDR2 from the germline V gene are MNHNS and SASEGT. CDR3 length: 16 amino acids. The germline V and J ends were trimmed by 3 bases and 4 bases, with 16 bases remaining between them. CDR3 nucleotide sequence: TGTGCCAGCAGTGATCCCACTACAGGGTCTAATCAGCCCCAGCATTTT. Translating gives CASSDPTTGSNQPQHF.

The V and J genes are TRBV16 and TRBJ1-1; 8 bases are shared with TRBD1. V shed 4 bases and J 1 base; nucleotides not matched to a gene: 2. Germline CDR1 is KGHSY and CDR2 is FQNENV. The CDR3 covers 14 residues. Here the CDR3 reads CASSRDRPNTEAFF. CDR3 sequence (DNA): TGTGCCAGCAGCCGGGACAGGCCGAACACTGAAGCTTTCTTT. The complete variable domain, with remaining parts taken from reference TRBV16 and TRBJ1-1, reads GEEVAQTPKHLVRGEGQKAKLYCAPIKGHSYVFWYQQVLKNEFKFLISFQNENVFDETGMPKERFSAKCLPNSPCSLEIQATKLEDSAVYFCASSRDRPNTEAFFGQGTRLTVV.

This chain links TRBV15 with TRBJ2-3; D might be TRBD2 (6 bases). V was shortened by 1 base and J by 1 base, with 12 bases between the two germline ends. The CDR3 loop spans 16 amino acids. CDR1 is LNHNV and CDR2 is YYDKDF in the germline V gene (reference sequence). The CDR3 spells CATSRAWGGRTDTQYF. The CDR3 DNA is TGTGCCACCAGCAGAGCCTGGGGAGGTCGCACAGATACGCAGTATTTT.